The clone carrying this TCR beta chain was seen repeatedly, ten times or more. Its antigen is unidentified. Measured with immunoSEQ multiplex PCR; TCRdb has only the in-frame clones, and not every one. Of over 95,000 clones in the sample, under 70% were seen once. This record belongs to a study of cytotoxic CD8 clonotypes in ibrutinib-treated CLL. Study overall: Once patients had received a median roughly 11 months of treatment, range 6 to 36, response samples were obtained. Average yields of 255,043 productive templates and 80,000 to 95,000 productive rearrangements characterized the samples.

The study, taken as a whole, reports: On treatment, the uncommon public clonotypes contracted or remained stable. Sample timing was unmatched between remission and later-progressing patients; lymph nodes unstudied.

The V gene lost 0 bases and the J gene lost 0 bases, with 9 bases spanning the gap. The germline gives CDR1 SGDLS, CDR2 YYNGEE. This CDR3 is 15 amino acids long. The sequences come from PBMCs, collected after 24 months of ibrutinib treatment. This sequence was found in a human donor with chronic lymphocytic leukemia. This rearrangement joins TRBV9 to TRBJ2-5; D is ambiguous. CDR3 sequence (DNA): TGTGCCAGCAGCGTAGTTGGTGGTTACCAAGAGACCCAGTACTTC. Amino acid sequence: CASSVVGGYQETQYF.